Sequencing of this TCR beta chain was carried out in a study of control samples from healthy donors and cancer patients. V was cut by 1 base and J by 5 bases, with 8 bases left in between. This CDR3 region has 14 residues. CDR1 MNHNY and CDR2 SVGAGI come from the germline V gene (reference sequence). Measured with immunoSEQ multiplex PCR; TCRdb has only the in-frame clones, and not every one. The sample shows about 94,000 clones, approximately 90% of them seen only once. The chain is built from TRBV6-6 and TRBJ1-4; a possible D gene is TRBD1 (5 bases). This TCR derives from a woman aged 18-29 years in good health. The sequenced sample consisted of blood. This chain's CDR3 is CASSYWGSNEKLFF. In DNA form, the CDR3 reads TGTGCCAGCAGTTACTGGGGGTCCAATGAAAAACTGTTTTTT.